This section outlines one T cell receptor beta chain sequence together with its context. The CDR3 contains 13 residues. CDR1 is SGHTA and CDR2 is FQGNSA in the germline V gene. Trimming took off 1 base at V and 5 bases at J, with 8 bases between the two ends. The sample is drawn from a study of read filtering for tumor transcriptome and immune sequencing. This library used 300 to 500 ng RNA and molecular barcoded adaptors spanning alpha/delta and beta/gamma chains. TCRdb called the reads again in MiXCR, with one record for every CDR3 protein. The sample yields some 30,000 distinct CDR3 sequences, roughly 20% seen once.

Source material: a population of CD138-negative cells sorted from bone marrow. The chain uses TRBV7-2 and TRBJ2-5; D is ambiguous. The TCR comes from a donor aged 40 or over with multiple myeloma. CDR3 in DNA: TGTGCCAGCAGCTTAGAAGGTGGCGAGACCCAGTACTTC. Protein sequence: CASSLEGGETQYF.